These 14 T cell receptor beta chains originate from one sample sequenced in a study of blood T cell repertoires in COVID-19. Measured with immunoSEQ multiplex PCR; TCRdb has only the in-frame clones, and not every one. The data contain 150,000 to 200,000 clones, around 87% of them singletons. The sample consisted of peripheral blood. All receptors come from a woman aged 30 to 39 with active or convalescent COVID-19.

On this clone: A read error may account for a junction end that differs from germline. The rearrangement uses TRBV27 and TRBJ2-1, with 8 bases identical to TRBD2. There are 13 residues in the CDR3. Germline loops: CDR1 MNHEY, CDR2 SMNVEV (reference sequence). Here the CDR3 DNA reads TGTGCCAGCAGTTTAAAGGGGACTAGTGTAAAGGTCTTC. Translating it yields CASSLKGTSVKVF.

The V and J genes are TRBV9 and TRBJ1-4; D possibly corresponds to TRBD1 (6 bases). V lost 1 base and J 4 bases, leaving 14 bases between the germline ends. This CDR3 is built from 16 residues. The germline CDR1 and CDR2 sequences are SGDLS and YYNGEE. DNA of the CDR3: TGTGCCAGCAGCGTAACGGACGGACAGCGTAATGAAAAACTGTTTTTT. Protein sequence: CASSVTDGQRNEKLFF.

This chain joins TRBV18 and TRBJ1-5, with 9 bases that match TRBD1. CDR1 and CDR2 from the germline V gene are KGHSH and LQKENI. The junction had 12 bases not matched to a gene; V was cut back by 6 bases and J by 6 bases. The CDR3 sequence is 16 residues long. CDR3 sequence reads: CASSQTGTGSGQPQHF. DNA of the CDR3: TGTGCCAGCTCCCAAACCGGGACAGGGTCGGGTCAGCCCCAGCATTTT.

This chain links TRBV9 with TRBJ1-1; D uncertain. Germline CDR1 and CDR2: SGDLS and YYNGEE. This CDR3 contains 15 residues. V was pared by 0 bases and J by 0 bases, with 9 bases between. The CDR3 bases are TGTGCCAGCAGCGTAGAGTACACGTTGAACACTGAAGCTTTCTTT. It translates to CASSVEYTLNTEAFF.

The table lists this clone with a few counts. The chain carries TRBV30 and TRBJ1-1, with 7 bases lining up with TRBD1. Germline CDR1 and CDR2: GTSNPN and SVGIG (reference sequence). CDR3 length: 16 residues. J was trimmed by 4 bases and V by 3 bases; bases with no gene match: 14. CDR3 protein: CAWRNRNRQGGTEAFF. In DNA, the CDR3 is TGTGCCTGGAGGAACAGGAACCGGCAGGGGGGCACTGAAGCTTTCTTT.

The V and J genes are TRBV19 and TRBJ1-4; D call uncertain. Germline loops: CDR1 LNHDA, CDR2 SQIVND (reference sequence). The CDR3 totals 12 residues. The V gene lost 4 bases and the J gene lost 8 bases, with 8 bases spanning the gap. CDR3 residues: CASSTLTEKLFF. In nucleotides, the CDR3 is TGTGCCAGTAGTACTCTAACCGAAAAACTGTTTTTT.

This clone was seen only a few times. V usage is TRBV9 and J usage is TRBJ1-5, with TRBD1 as a possible D gene (6 bases). The CDR3 consists of 15 residues. V lost 3 bases and J lost 5, with 15 bases in between. From germline, CDR1 is SGDLS and CDR2 YYNGEE. CDR3 region: CASSEGVGQYQPQHF. Written as DNA, the CDR3 is TGTGCCAGCAGCGAAGGTGTCGGACAGTATCAGCCCCAGCATTTT.

This rearrangement joins TRBV14 to TRBJ1-1; 7 positions match TRBD1. Losses at the gene ends were 4 bases for V and 11 bases for J; bases not matched to a gene: 7. Germline assignment: CDR1 SGHDN and CDR2 FVKESK. The CDR3 has 12 amino acids. CDR3 sequence reads: CASSPQGFRAFF. As DNA, the CDR3 is TGTGCCAGCAGCCCACAGGGGTTCAGGGCTTTCTTT.

CDR3 nucleotide sequence: TGTGCCAGCAGCATAACAACCGAAAGGAGCTCCTATAATTCACCCCTCCACTTT. Its protein product is CASSITTERSSYNSPLHF. This chain links TRBV7-9 with TRBJ1-6; D uncertain. From germline, CDR1 is SEHNR and CDR2 FQNEAQ (reference sequence). V was shortened by 5 bases and J by 0 bases, with 17 bases between the two germline ends. The CDR3 runs 18 residues.

The chain recombines TRBV5-1 with TRBJ2-7; 14 positions match TRBD2. The germline V gene encodes CDR1 SGHRS and CDR2 YFSETQ. J lost 10 bases, V lost 3 bases, and 9 bases had no gene match. The CDR3 spans 15 residues. The DNA for the CDR3 is TGCGCCAGCAGCTCCGCACCGGGACTAGCGGGGGACCAGTACTTC. Translating it yields CASSSAPGLAGDQYF.

The chain is built from TRBV3-1 (or the pseudogene TRBV3-2) and TRBJ1-1, with D possibly being TRBD1 (5 bases). Looked up from germline, CDR1 is LGHDT and CDR2 is YNNKEL (reference sequence). The CDR3 sequence is 13 residues long. Trimming cost V 3 bases and J 5 bases, with 10 bases left between them. The CDR3 DNA reads as TGTGCCAGCAGCCACGGGGGGTGGACTGAAGCTTTCTTT. Protein product: CASSHGGWTEAFF.

The chain recombines TRBV18 with TRBJ2-3; maybe TRBD2 (6 bases). This CDR3 has 15 amino acids. In germline, CDR1 is KGHSH, CDR2 LQKENI. Deletions cut 5 bases from V and 1 base from J, with 13 bases between. CDR3: CASSRRAGGTDTQYF. In DNA form, the CDR3 reads TGTGCCAGCTCAAGGAGGGCTGGGGGCACAGATACGCAGTATTTT.

The V and J genes are TRBV7-2 and TRBJ2-5; 10 positions agree with TRBD1. The CDR3 runs 15 residues. Germline V lookup: CDR1 SGHTA, CDR2 FQGNSA. V gave up 8 bases and J gave up 1 base; unmatched junction bases: 7. The CDR3 loop is CASRRDRGSQETQYF. DNA for the CDR3: TGTGCCAGCCGCCGGGACAGGGGATCCCAAGAGACCCAGTACTTC. The full variable domain, completed using reference TRBV7-2 and TRBJ2-5, is GAGVSQSPSNKVTEKGKDVELRCDPISGHTALYWYRQSLGQGLEFLIYFQGNSAPDKSGLPSDRFSAERTGGSVSTLTIQRTQQEDSAVYLCASRRDRGSQETQYFGPGTRLLVL.

The chain joins TRBV28 to TRBJ1-6; 9 positions agree with TRBD1. CDR1 MDHEN and CDR2 SYDVKM come from the germline V gene. V shed 2 bases and J 7 bases; nucleotides not matched to a gene: 3. This CDR3 is 15 amino acids long. The CDR3 sequence: CASSLRGTGNSPLHF. The CDR3 DNA follows: TGTGCCAGCAGTTTAAGAGGGACAGGGAATTCACCCCTCCACTTT.